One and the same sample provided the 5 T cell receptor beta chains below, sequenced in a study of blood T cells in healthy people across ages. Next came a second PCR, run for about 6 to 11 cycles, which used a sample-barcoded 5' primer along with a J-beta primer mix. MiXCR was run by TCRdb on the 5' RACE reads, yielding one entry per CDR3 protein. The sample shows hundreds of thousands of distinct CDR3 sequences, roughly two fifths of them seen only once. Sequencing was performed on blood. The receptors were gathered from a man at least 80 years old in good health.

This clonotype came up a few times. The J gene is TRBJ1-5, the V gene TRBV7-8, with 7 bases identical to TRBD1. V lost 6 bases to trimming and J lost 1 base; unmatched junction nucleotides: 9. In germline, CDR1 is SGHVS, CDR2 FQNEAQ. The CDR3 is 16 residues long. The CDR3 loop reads CASRNSRGGSNQPQHF. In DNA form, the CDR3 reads TGTGCCAGCAGGAATAGTCGAGGGGGCAGCAATCAGCCCCAGCATTTT.

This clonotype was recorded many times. The CDR3 DNA reads as TGCGCCAGCAGCCAAGTCCCGGGTTCAACCGGGGAGCTGTTTTTT. This sequence encodes CASSQVPGSTGELFF. This sequence joins TRBV4-1 and TRBJ2-2; no definite D call. CDR3 size: 15 residues. Germline values: CDR1 MGHRA, CDR2 YSYEKL. Trimming took 1 base from V and 5 from J, leaving 11 bases between them.

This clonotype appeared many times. Here the CDR3 DNA reads TGTGCCAGCAGTTACTCCTCAGAGAGCACAGATACGCAGTATTTT. It specifies CASSYSSESTDTQYF. The rearrangement joins TRBV6-5 to TRBJ2-3; D remains unclear. The CDR3 runs 15 residues. Germline V gene sequence: CDR1 MNHEY, CDR2 SVGAGI. V shed 0 bases and J shed 0 bases, with 7 bases lying between them.

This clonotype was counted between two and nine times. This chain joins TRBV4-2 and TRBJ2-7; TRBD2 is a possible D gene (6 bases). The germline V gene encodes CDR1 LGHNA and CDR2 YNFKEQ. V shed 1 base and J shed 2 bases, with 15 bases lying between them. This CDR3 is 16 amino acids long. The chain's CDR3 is CASSQAGAGRPYEQYF. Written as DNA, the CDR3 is TGTGCCAGCAGCCAAGCCGGGGCGGGACGGCCCTACGAGCAGTACTTC.

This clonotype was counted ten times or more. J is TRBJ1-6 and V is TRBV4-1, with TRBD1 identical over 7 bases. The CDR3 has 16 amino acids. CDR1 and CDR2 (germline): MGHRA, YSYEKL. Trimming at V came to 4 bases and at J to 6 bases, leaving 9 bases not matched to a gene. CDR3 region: CASSPHTEGANSPLHF. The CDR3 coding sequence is TGCGCCAGCAGCCCCCATACAGAGGGGGCTAATTCACCCCTCCACTTT.